This T cell receptor beta chain was recorded in a study of blood T cell repertoires in COVID-19 (TCRdb year 2020). With regard to the full study: Collaborator samples came from the United States, Italy and Spain and covered acute and convalescent phases of COVID-19. The material from the prospective study consisted of cDNA or gDNA derived from T cells, B-cell-depleted T cells, or PBMCs. Deeply sampled blood TCRbeta repertoires from subjects exposed to, actively infected with, or recovered from COVID-19 were included in the dataset. A freely available public database, intended as a resource for researchers studying the immune response to SARS-CoV-2, is where the repertoires were released. Samples were obtained from the ongoing ImmuneRACE study (first 160 participants) and from about 1,300 subjects provided by 6 global collaborators. Sample metadata almost always included a de-identified subject ID, COVID-19 status, age in years and sex. Where HLA class I and class II types were available, the types were taken from metadata supplied by the sample provider, not from assay-based typing.

The immunoSEQ Assay, a bias-controlled multiplex PCR, was used to amplify TCRbeta CDR3 regions from genomic DNA. In the paper's pipeline: The number of nucleated cells in each sample was estimated by amplification of reference gene primers within the assay. To quantify the absolute abundance of each unique TCRbeta CDR3 rearrangement, sequence reads were collapsed and filtered. Productive Simpson clonality was computed per sample as the square root of Simpson's diversity index over productive rearrangements. In its TCRdb copy, this immuneACCESS table keeps in-frame sequences only and misses some clones. Where compared with another copy, unresolved V genes explain less than half of these, and the others have no known cause. V and J calls and clone size are those listed in that table; D and trimming were worked out from the DNA. The sample table holds 240,000 or so clones, of which roughly 80% were seen once. The ten largest account for roughly 3.2% of the sample.

Comment on this clone: No cognate antigen has been identified for it. Base qualities are missing; no much larger clone stands one base away.

Each collaborating institution followed its own protocols to collect whole blood in K2EDTA tubes. For TCRbeta analysis, collaborator samples were shipped as frozen whole blood, as isolated PBMCs, or as DNA extracted from either sample type. What the research found in general, with its limitations: The quantity of clinical and demographic metadata differed by source and by participant and was supplied without curation.

The CDR3 runs 13 residues from the cysteine to the phenylalanine. The CDR3 DNA has 39 bases and is translated from base 1. Trimming at the junction amounts to 4 bases on V and 5 bases on J, and the germline ends lie 8 bases apart. In the germline V gene, CDR1 corresponds to KGHSH and CDR2 to LQKENI. Sequencing was carried out using peripheral blood. The TCR sequence derives from a woman younger than 30 with acute or convalescent COVID-19. The chain was built from TRBV18 and TRBJ2-2; tentative D gene TRBD1, with 5 bases matching. CDR3 loop: CASSLQGTGELFF. The nucleotide sequence is TGTGCCAGCTCACTCCAGGGTACCGGGGAGCTGTTTTTT.